This T cell receptor (beta chain) was captured by sequencing in a study of Ad26.COV2.S vaccination and SARS-CoV-2 variants. Study-wide results and limits: Measurements of TCR breadth and depth may have given underestimates of the total T cell responses.

This CDR3 comprises 13 residues. The germline V gene encodes CDR1 LNHNV and CDR2 YYDKDF (reference sequence). Trimming took off 2 bases at V and 8 bases at J, with 10 bases between the two ends. Treatment given: 15 to 20 received Ad26.COV2.S at low or high dose, single or two shots; 5 received placebo; per-sample allocation not given. Repertoires come from day 63 after the first vaccine or placebo injection. Remarks on this clone: The antigen remains undetermined.

Assay: immunoSEQ multiplex PCR; the TCRdb copy retains only in-frame clones and omits some. The sample has around 370,000 clones, approximately 84% seen once; the top ten hold roughly 3.5%. The sequence came from a person between 18 and 65 years old who received the Ad26.COV2.S COVID-19 vaccine or a placebo. J is TRBJ2-1 and V is TRBV15; D not certain. The sample was peripheral blood, taken in a trial of Ad26.COV2.S vaccine versus placebo. The CDR3, as DNA: TGTGCCACCAGCAGACCGTCTCCGGATGAGCAGTTCTTC. Translated, it gives CATSRPSPDEQFF.